The following is a T cell receptor beta chain sequence with its context. Its antigen is as yet unknown. This CDR3 has 15 residues. J was trimmed by 2 bases and V by 5 bases; bases with no gene match: 8. Germline V gene lookup returns CDR1 SGHVS and CDR2 FQNEAQ. This entry belongs to a study of cytomegalovirus exposure and HLA in healthy donors. Study-level points and caveats: Earlier analysis yielded a pattern in which most TCR beta V segments were productive about 87% or about 30% of the time.

60 Vbeta and 13 Jbeta primers were used in PCR. The assay was immunoSEQ multiplex PCR, and TCRdb's table has in-frame clones only and misses some. The table includes about 160,000 clones, roughly 79% detected once. Specimen: PBMCs. This chain connects TRBV7-8 to TRBJ2-5, with 7 bases that match TRBD1. This receptor was identified in a woman in her forties or fifties in good health and CMV-seronegative. CDR3 in DNA: TGTGCCAGCAGCAAAGGGGACAGCCAACAAGAGACCCAGTACTTC. Protein product: CASSKGDSQQETQYF.